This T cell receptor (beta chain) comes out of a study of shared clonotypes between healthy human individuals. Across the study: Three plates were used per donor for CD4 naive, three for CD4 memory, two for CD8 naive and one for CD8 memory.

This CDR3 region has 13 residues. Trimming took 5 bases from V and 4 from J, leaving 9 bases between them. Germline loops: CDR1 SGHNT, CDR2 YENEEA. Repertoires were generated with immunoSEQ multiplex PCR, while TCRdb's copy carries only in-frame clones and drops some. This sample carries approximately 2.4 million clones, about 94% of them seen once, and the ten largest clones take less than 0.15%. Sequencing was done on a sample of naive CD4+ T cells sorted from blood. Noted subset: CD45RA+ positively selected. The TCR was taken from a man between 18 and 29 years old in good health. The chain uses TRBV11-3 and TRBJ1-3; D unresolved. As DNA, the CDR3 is TGTGCCAGCAGCCCACTCGGGGGAAACACCATATATTTT. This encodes CASSPLGGNTIYF.